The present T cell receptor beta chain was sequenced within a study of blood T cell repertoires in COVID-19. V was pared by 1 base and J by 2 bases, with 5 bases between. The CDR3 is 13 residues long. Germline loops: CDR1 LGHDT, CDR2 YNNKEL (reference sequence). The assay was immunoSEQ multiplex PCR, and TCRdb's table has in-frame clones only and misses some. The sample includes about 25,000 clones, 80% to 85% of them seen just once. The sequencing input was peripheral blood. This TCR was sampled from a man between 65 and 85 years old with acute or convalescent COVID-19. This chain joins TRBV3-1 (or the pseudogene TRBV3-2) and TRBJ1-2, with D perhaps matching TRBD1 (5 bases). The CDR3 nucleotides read TGTGCCAGCAGCCAAGGACAGAACTATGGCTACACCTTC. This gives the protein CASSQGQNYGYTF.